This TCR beta chain was recorded in a study of metastatic and nonmetastatic thyroid tumors. Turning to the study itself: For malignant and benign thyroid patients, tumor or nodule tissue and blood were the sources whose repertoires were compared.

Using MiXCR, TCRdb re-called clones from the PCR reads. The table lists about 93,000 clones, roughly 13% of them singletons. This clone was seen many times. No antigen is known for it. Overall study findings and caveats: Across blood and tumor, TCR beta diversity in malignant thyroid tumors was reportedly significantly higher than in benign nodules.

The CDR3 has 14 residues. Trimming cost V 1 base and J 5 bases, with 11 bases left between them. Germline V gene sequence: CDR1 MGHRA, CDR2 YSYEKL. Ahead of thyroid surgery, no patient had received treatment of any kind. The sequence derives from a female donor with papillary thyroid cancer or a benign thyroid nodule (not recorded which). Some clones in this sample may be carry-over from other donors' samples. The specimen was blood. The chain is built from TRBV4-1 and TRBJ1-1; the D is unclear. CDR3 sequence reads: CASSQARIPTEAFF. CDR3 DNA: TGCGCCAGCAGCCAAGCCCGGATCCCTACTGAAGCTTTCTTT.